The 19 T cell receptor beta chains below all came from one sample that was sequenced in a study of blood T cells in healthy people across ages. Alongside a J-beta primer mix, a sample-barcoded 5' primer served in a second PCR lasting about 7 to 12 cycles. TCRdb redid the calling of the 5' RACE reads with MiXCR, one entry per CDR3 protein. The table shows hundreds of thousands of distinct CDR3 sequences, with around 21% occurring only once. The source material was blood. These receptors originate from a man aged 65-85 years in good health.

The chain couples TRBV11-2 to TRBJ2-3, with TRBD2 identical over 10 bases. Germline CDR1 SGHAT, CDR2 FQNNGV. With V trimmed by 1 base and J by 1 base, 5 bases remained unmatched. This CDR3 is built from 17 residues. CDR3 region: CASSLGASGRGTDTQYF. CDR3 bases: TGTGCCAGCAGCTTAGGAGCTAGCGGGAGAGGCACAGATACGCAGTATTTT. Combining the CDR3 with reference TRBV11-2 and TRBJ2-3 gives the whole variable domain EAGVAQSPRYKIIEKRQSVAFWCNPISGHATLYWYQQILGQGPKLLIQFQNNGVVDDSQLPKDRFSAERLKGVDSTLKIQPAKLEDSAVYLCASSLGASGRGTDTQYFGPGTRLTVL.

This chain joins TRBV28 and TRBJ1-2; D possibly corresponds to TRBD1 (5 bases). Per the germline V gene, CDR1 is MDHEN and CDR2 is SYDVKM. The CDR3 is made up of 15 amino acids. V was pared by 4 bases and J by 2 bases, with 14 bases between. CDR3 sequence (DNA): TGTGCCAGCAGTTCCCTTAGGGGCGAGAACTATGGCTACACCTTC. It is translated as CASSSLRGENYGYTF.

In this sample, this clonotype turned up a few times. The chain joins TRBV19 to TRBJ2-2; no firm D call. The CDR3 runs 13 residues. Germline CDR1 LNHDA, CDR2 SQIVND (reference sequence). The V end lost 3 bases, the J end lost 5 bases, and 7 bases lay between the germline ends. CDR3 bases: TGTGCCAGTAGTATTAAAGGGACCGGGGAGCTGTTTTTT. It yields the protein CASSIKGTGELFF.

The chain uses TRBV7-3 and TRBJ2-3; D remains unclear. Trimming cost V 3 bases and J 0 bases, with 10 bases left between them. CDR3 length: 15 amino acids. Germline values: CDR1 SGHTA, CDR2 FQGTGA. CDR3 nucleotides: TGTGCCAGCAGCTTCTCGCCGACTAGCACAGATACGCAGTATTTT. Amino acids: CASSFSPTSTDTQYF.

This clonotype came up a few times. DNA of the CDR3: TGCGCCAGCAGCCTATTTAACGGAGACTCCTACGAGCAGTACTTC. This codes for CASSLFNGDSYEQYF. The J gene is TRBJ2-7, the V gene TRBV5-1; D gene ambiguous. The germline V gene has CDR1 SGHRS and CDR2 YFSETQ. The CDR3 is made up of 15 amino acids. Trimming shortened V by 4 bases and J by 0 bases, and 14 bases separated the two germline ends.

The chain is built from TRBV3-1 and TRBJ2-5, with 7 positions matching TRBD2. Germline V lookup: CDR1 LGHDT, CDR2 YNNKEL (reference sequence). This CDR3 contains 14 residues. J lost 4 bases, V lost 3 bases, and 5 bases had no gene match. The CDR3 spells CASSQRETGETQYF. The CDR3 region has the DNA TGTGCCAGCAGCCAGCGGGAGACGGGAGAGACCCAGTACTTC.

The chain employs TRBV7-6 and TRBJ2-3; 10 bases fit TRBD1. This CDR3 contains 16 residues. Germline-derived CDR1 and CDR2 are SGHVS and FNYEAQ. V lost 5 bases to trimming and J lost 1 base; unmatched junction nucleotides: 6. CDR3: CASSQDRGRGTDTQYF. Written as DNA, the CDR3 is TGTGCCAGCAGCCAAGACAGGGGGCGCGGCACAGATACGCAGTATTTT.

This clonotype appeared a few times. The V call is TRBV5-1, the J call TRBJ2-3; tentatively, D is TRBD2 (6 bases). CDR3 size: 14 residues. From germline, CDR1 is SGHRS and CDR2 YFSETQ. Deletions cut 0 bases from V and 5 bases from J, with 10 bases between. CDR3 bases: TGCGCCAGCAGCTTGGGCACTAGCCAAGATACGCAGTATTTT. Its protein is CASSLGTSQDTQYF.

This clonotype was detected only a few times. DNA for the CDR3: TGTGCCAGCAGCCTTCGGACTAGCACCGGGGAGCTGTTTTTT. Amino acids: CASSLRTSTGELFF. The gene calls are TRBV14 and TRBJ2-2, with TRBD2 identical over 7 bases. J gave up 4 bases and V 4 bases, and 3 bases lay outside the gene matches. CDR1 is SGHDN and CDR2 is FVKESK in the germline V gene. The CDR3 length is 14 residues. Supplemented by reference TRBV14 and TRBJ2-2, the full variable domain reads EAGVTQFPSHSVIEKGQTVTLRCDPISGHDNLYWYRRVMGKEIKFLLHFVKESKQDESGMPNNRFLAERTGGTYSTLKVQPAELEDSGVYFCASSLRTSTGELFFGEGSRLTVL.

This clonotype was counted only a few times. The chain links TRBV5-1 to TRBJ2-2, with D perhaps matching TRBD1 or TRBD2 (5 bases each). The germline gives CDR1 SGHRS, CDR2 YFSETQ. Trimming removed 0 bases from V and 2 bases from J, with 23 bases in between. This CDR3 contains 20 residues. The CDR3 region is CASSLASVPGSHRNTGELFF. The DNA of the CDR3 is TGCGCCAGCAGCTTGGCCTCGGTGCCAGGGAGCCACCGAAACACCGGGGAGCTGTTTTTT.

This clonotype turned up a few times. The chain links TRBV20-1 to TRBJ2-1; D call uncertain. The CDR3 sequence is 18 residues long. V gave up 2 bases and J gave up 0 bases, with 20 bases separating them. Germline values: CDR1 DFQATT, CDR2 SNEGSKA (reference sequence). CDR3 DNA: TGCAGTGCTAGACGCGCCCTTGCTCTGGGCAGCTCCTACAATGAGCAGTTCTTC. Translating it yields CSARRALALGSSYNEQFF.

This clonotype has only a few counts. V usage is TRBV7-9 and J usage is TRBJ2-2; D is ambiguous. Per germline, CDR1 SEHNR and CDR2 FQNEAQ (reference sequence). The germline V and J ends were trimmed by 5 bases and 9 bases, with 7 bases remaining between them. The length of the CDR3 is 11 residues. This CDR3 is CASSPSWELFF. The CDR3 region has the DNA TGTGCCAGCAGCCCCTCGTGGGAGCTGTTTTTT.

This chain joins TRBV15 and TRBJ1-2; possible D gene TRBD1, 6 bases. The V and J ends lost 1 base and 0 bases respectively, with 15 bases between them. The CDR3 extends over 17 amino acids. CDR1 is LNHNV, CDR2 YYDKDF, per germline (reference sequence). The CDR3 DNA is TGTGCCACCAGCAGAGGAAGTTCGACAGGACCTAACTATGGCTACACCTTC. Its protein product is CATSRGSSTGPNYGYTF. Full variable domain (missing parts from reference TRBV15 and TRBJ1-2): DAMVIQNPRYQVTQFGKPVTLSCSQTLNHNVMYWYQQKSSQAPKLLFHYYDKDFNNEADTPDNFQSRRPNTSFCFLDIRSPGLGDTAMYLCATSRGSSTGPNYGYTFGSGTRLTVV.

The table lists this clonotype with many counts. V and J are TRBV12-3 or TRBV12-4 and TRBJ2-5, with TRBD2 identical over 7 bases. This CDR3 contains 14 residues. V lost 0 bases to trimming and J lost 5 bases; unmatched junction nucleotides: 3. CDR3 in amino acids: CASSLAGGWETQYF. The CDR3 DNA reads as TGTGCCAGCAGTTTAGCGGGAGGGTGGGAGACCCAGTACTTC.

The chain couples TRBV28 to TRBJ2-2; TRBD1 agrees at 8 bases. Per the germline V gene, CDR1 is MDHEN and CDR2 is SYDVKM. V lost 5 bases, J lost 4 bases, and 12 bases stayed unmatched. The CDR3 runs 17 residues. The CDR3 sequence is CASSGFRGRASTGELFF. The CDR3 coding sequence is TGTGCCAGCAGTGGCTTCAGGGGGCGGGCGAGCACCGGGGAGCTGTTTTTT.

The rearrangement uses TRBV28 and TRBJ2-2, with TRBD1 as a possible D gene (6 bases). V was trimmed by 5 bases and J by 3 bases, leaving 13 bases between them. The CDR3 sequence is 15 residues long. Germline V CDR1 and CDR2: MDHEN, SYDVKM. The DNA for the CDR3 is TGTGCCAGCAGTCCATTGGACAGATACACCGGGGAGCTGTTTTTT. Translated, it gives CASSPLDRYTGELFF. Using reference TRBV28 and TRBJ2-2 for the parts outside the CDR3, the full variable domain is DVKVTQSSRYLVKRTGEKVFLECVQDMDHENMFWYRQDPGLGLRLIYFSYDVKMKEKGDIPEGYSVSREKKERFSLILESASTNQTSMYLCASSPLDRYTGELFFGEGSRLTVL.

This clonotype was seen only a few times. The rearrangement links TRBV20-1 to TRBJ2-3; D gene ambiguous. V shed 0 bases and J shed 4 bases, with 11 bases lying between them. Germline V gene data show CDR1 as DFQATT and CDR2 as SNEGSKA (reference sequence). This CDR3 region has 14 residues. CDR3 in DNA: TGCAGTGCTAGAGAAGTAGCTGGGGCAGATACGCAGTATTTT. Its protein product is CSAREVAGADTQYF.

This chain uses TRBV5-1 with TRBJ2-5, with D perhaps matching TRBD1 (6 bases). The closer fit of TRBJ2-7 to the DNA end suggests the J call may be wrong. The CDR3 sequence is 14 residues long. The germline V gene encodes CDR1 SGHRS and CDR2 YFSETQ. The CDR3 spells CASSSRTETYEQYF. DNA for the CDR3: TGCGCCAGCAGCTCGAGGACAGAAACCTACGAGCAGTACTTC.

This chain joins TRBV5-5 and TRBJ1-4; D not certain. With 1 base removed from V and 4 bases from J, the gap between germline ends came to 5 bases. This CDR3 has 13 amino acids. Per the germline V gene, CDR1 is SGHKS and CDR2 is YYEKEE (reference sequence). The CDR3 loop is CASSLKVNEKLFF. The CDR3 DNA reads as TGTGCCAGCAGCTTGAAGGTTAATGAAAAACTGTTTTTT.